This T cell receptor beta chain was identified in a study of blood T cell repertoires in COVID-19. Whole-study context: Acute and convalescent COVID-19 specimens originated in the United States, Italy and Spain. T cells, B-cell-depleted T cells, or PBMCs provided the cDNA or gDNA that served as material.

Patients in Seattle were enrolled during active infection, then followed longitudinally. In the original workflow: The authors estimated nucleated cell counts from reference gene primer amplification. The assay was immunoSEQ multiplex PCR, and TCRdb's table has in-frame clones only and misses some. V and J calls plus clone size are reproduced from that table; the DNA served to infer D and trimming. The data contain 250,000 to 400,000 clones, around 88% of them singletons. Germline assignment: CDR1 KGHSH and CDR2 LQKENI. The CDR3 is 15 residues long. Trimming removed 2 bases from V and 0 bases from J, with 10 bases in between.

Sequencing was done on a sample of peripheral blood. V is TRBV18 and J is TRBJ1-1, with D perhaps TRBD1 (6 bases). This sequence originates from a woman aged 25 to 39 with COVID-19, enrolled during active disease. CDR3 residues: CASSPDRQVNTEAFF. CDR3 bases: TGTGCCAGCTCACCAGATAGACAGGTGAACACTGAAGCTTTCTTT.